The TCR beta chain described here comes from a study of T cells in Graves' hyperthyroidism and ophthalmopathy. This clonotype came up many times. RNA transcripts yielded amplified TCR beta CDR3 regions. HTBI primers were employed in a first-round RT-PCR of the TCR CDR3. In TCRdb, the multiplex PCR reads were re-called with MiXCR into one record per CDR3 protein. The sample comprises a few hundred thousand distinct CDR3 sequences, around 13% of which are singletons, and approximately 15% rests with the top ten. The receptor was derived from a woman aged 40 to 55 with Graves' hyperthyroidism. Sample: blood.

CDR3 coding DNA: TGTGCCAGCAGCTCAGATCGGGCAGGCCTAACCTACGAGCAGTACTTC. Encoded protein: CASSSDRAGLTYEQYF. The chain employs TRBV13 and TRBJ2-7, with D hard to call. CDR1 is PRHDT, CDR2 FYEKMQ, per germline (reference sequence). V was shortened by 4 bases and J by 2 bases, with 18 bases between the two germline ends. The CDR3 sequence is 16 residues long.